These 21 T cell receptor beta chains were all obtained from the same sample, sequenced in a study of spatial heterogeneity in lung cancer. MiXCR was run by TCRdb on the 5' RACE reads, yielding one entry per CDR3 protein. The sample lists about 45,000 distinct CDR3 sequences; 10% to 15% were seen once. The time point: sample taken at primary tumor resection. The input material, whole RNA from tumor, nontumor lung or frozen PBMC, was sequenced unsorted. This sample comprised PBMCs, obtained at surgery. The receptors come from a female donor with early-stage non-small cell lung cancer.

This chain links TRBV7-8 with TRBJ2-5; 9 bases are shared with TRBD2. This CDR3 has 14 amino acids. After removal of 5 bases from V and 5 bases from J, the junction contained 6 bases not matched to a gene. The germline CDR1 and CDR2 sequences are SGHVS and FQNEAQ. DNA for the CDR3: TGTGCCAGCAGCCGTGCGGGGGGGCCCGAGACCCAGTACTTC. It yields the protein CASSRAGGPETQYF. Supplemented by reference TRBV7-8 and TRBJ2-5, the full variable domain reads GAGVSQSPRYKVAKRGQDVALRCDPISGHVSLFWYQQALGQGPEFLTYFQNEAQLDKSGLPSDRFFAERPEGSVSTLKIQRTQQEDSAVYLCASSRAGGPETQYFGPGTRLLVL.

The gene calls are TRBV5-1 and TRBJ2-3, with D unclear. This CDR3 is built from 12 residues. The V end lost 2 bases, the J end lost 4 bases, and 5 bases lay between the germline ends. Germline CDR1 is SGHRS and CDR2 is YFSETQ. The CDR3 sequence: CASSFNPDTQYF. The CDR3 bases are TGCGCCAGCAGCTTCAACCCAGATACGCAGTATTTT.

The gene calls are TRBV6-2 or TRBV6-3 and TRBJ2-3, with D possibly matching TRBD1 (6 bases). Per the germline V gene, CDR1 is MNHEY and CDR2 is SVGEGT. The CDR3 is made up of 15 amino acids. The V end lost 0 bases, the J end lost 2 bases, and 9 bases lay between the germline ends. The CDR3 sequence is CASSYSQGLTDTQYF. The CDR3 nucleotides are TGTGCCAGCAGTTACTCGCAGGGGCTCACAGATACGCAGTATTTT.

This clonotype showed up many times. This CDR3 reads CASSTSTGHYGYTF. In nucleotides, the CDR3 is TGTGCCAGTAGTACATCGACAGGGCACTATGGCTACACCTTC. V usage is TRBV19 and J usage is TRBJ1-2, with TRBD1 matching 7 bases. Trimming removed 4 bases from V and 3 bases from J; junction bases left unmatched: 5. The CDR3 loop spans 14 amino acids. From germline, CDR1 is LNHDA and CDR2 SQIVND (reference sequence).

CDR3: CASSASTGANNQPQHF. The CDR3 bases are TGTGCCAGCAGTGCCTCGACAGGGGCAAACAATCAGCCCCAGCATTTT. The chain recombines TRBV28 with TRBJ1-5; TRBD1 aligns across 8 bases. This CDR3 comprises 16 residues. After removal of 5 bases from V and 3 bases from J, the junction contained 9 bases not matched to a gene. The germline gives CDR1 MDHEN, CDR2 SYDVKM. Based on the CDR3 plus reference TRBV28 and TRBJ1-5, the full variable domain is DVKVTQSSRYLVKRTGEKVFLECVQDMDHENMFWYRQDPGLGLRLIYFSYDVKMKEKGDIPEGYSVSREKKERFSLILESASTNQTSMYLCASSASTGANNQPQHFGDGTRLSIL.

This chain uses TRBV7-2 with TRBJ2-1; no firm D call. In germline, CDR1 is SGHTA, CDR2 FQGNSA. The CDR3 is 15 amino acids. The V and J ends lost 1 base and 2 bases respectively, with 9 bases between them. CDR3 loop: CASSLEGHPYNEQFF. CDR3 sequence (DNA): TGTGCCAGCAGCTTAGAAGGGCACCCCTACAATGAGCAGTTCTTC.

This clonotype was seen more than once but under ten times. V and J are TRBV6-6 and TRBJ2-7; the D call may be TRBD1 or TRBD2 (5 bases each). V lost 6 bases and J lost 3, with 12 bases in between. Germline assignment: CDR1 MNHNY and CDR2 SVGAGI (reference sequence). The CDR3 totals 13 residues. For the CDR3, the DNA is TGTGCCAGCAGCTCCTTGGGGGACTACGAGCAGTACTTC. It specifies CASSSLGDYEQYF.

The rearrangement uses TRBV6-5 and TRBJ1-6, with D maybe TRBD1 (5 bases). Germline CDR1 MNHEY, CDR2 SVGAGI. The germline V and J ends were trimmed by 0 bases and 7 bases, with 10 bases remaining between them. This CDR3 spans 15 amino acids. This CDR3 is CASSYSGRSNSPLHF. CDR3 sequence (DNA): TGTGCCAGCAGTTACTCGGGACGGTCGAATTCACCCCTCCACTTT.

This clonotype was counted only a few times. The chain couples TRBV6-5 to TRBJ1-2; 7 bases align to TRBD1. Per the germline V gene, CDR1 is MNHEY and CDR2 is SVGAGI. V dropped 6 bases and J dropped 2; count of bases not matched to a gene: 12. CDR3 length: 16 residues. CDR3 region: CASSPDRVGGNYGYTF. The CDR3 bases are TGTGCCAGCAGCCCCGACAGGGTCGGAGGGAACTATGGCTACACCTTC.

This clonotype was detected many times. The rearrangement links TRBV7-8 to TRBJ2-3; no firm D call. This CDR3 is 12 amino acids long. Looked up from germline, CDR1 is SGHVS and CDR2 is FQNEAQ. V was shortened by 1 base and J by 5 bases, with 4 bases between the two germline ends. CDR3 protein: CASSLVVDTQYF. The DNA for the CDR3 is TGTGCCAGCAGCTTAGTAGTAGATACGCAGTATTTT.

This rearrangement joins TRBV5-1 to TRBJ1-1; D remains ambiguous. The CDR3 totals 16 residues. V was pared by 5 bases and J by 0 bases, with 17 bases between. From germline, CDR1 is SGHRS and CDR2 YFSETQ. CDR3 in DNA: TGCGCCAGCAGGTCTACTTGGGGAATGGTGAACACTGAAGCTTTCTTT. This translates into CASRSTWGMVNTEAFF.

The chain has TRBV29-1 and TRBJ2-1, with 7 bases aligning to TRBD2. Germline trimming cut 0 bases from V and 9 bases from J; bases unmatched to any gene: 17. CDR3 size: 17 residues. The germline V gene has CDR1 SQVTM and CDR2 ANQGSEA. The chain's CDR3 is CSVEDPSGGERYGEQFF. In DNA, the CDR3 is TGCAGCGTTGAAGACCCTAGCGGCGGGGAACGGTACGGTGAGCAGTTCTTC.

This sequence joins TRBV19 and TRBJ2-5; 11 nucleotides agree with TRBD1. Germline V CDR1 and CDR2: LNHDA, SQIVND (reference sequence). This CDR3 region has 15 residues. After removal of 9 bases from V and 4 bases from J, the junction contained 10 bases not matched to a gene. For the CDR3, the DNA is TGTGCCAGCCGCACCGGGACAGGGGGAGGAGAGACCCAGTACTTC. Encoded protein: CASRTGTGGGETQYF. The full variable domain, in which reference TRBV19 and TRBJ2-5 provide the parts outside the CDR3, is DGGITQSPKYLFRKEGQNVTLSCEQNLNHDAMYWYRQDPGQGLRLIYYSQIVNDFQKGDIAEGYSVSREKKESFPLTVTSAQKNPTAFYLCASRTGTGGGETQYFGPGTRLLVL.

This clonotype has more than one count but fewer than ten. The V call is TRBV4-1, the J call TRBJ1-5; 10 nucleotides align to TRBD1. Germline V gives CDR1 MGHRA, CDR2 YSYEKL. This CDR3 comprises 17 residues. V lost 0 bases and J lost 4; bases outside the gene matches: 6. The CDR3 loop is CASSQDRQGAWNQPQHF. Here the CDR3 DNA reads TGCGCCAGCAGCCAAGACCGACAGGGGGCTTGGAATCAGCCCCAGCATTTT.

The chain couples TRBV12-3 or TRBV12-4 to TRBJ1-2; maybe TRBD1 (6 bases). This CDR3 contains 15 residues. V dropped 2 bases and J dropped 3 bases, with 13 bases sitting between them. The CDR3 bases are TGTGCCAGCAGTTTACCCCCTCCAGGGGACTATGGCTACACCTTC. Translation: CASSLPPPGDYGYTF.

This clonotype was counted a few times. The chain joins TRBV20-1 to TRBJ2-1; D is perhaps TRBD2 (6 bases). V was trimmed by 0 bases and J by 3 bases, leaving 18 bases between them. The CDR3 has 17 residues. The germline CDR1 and CDR2 sequences are DFQATT and SNEGSKA (reference sequence). CDR3 DNA sequence: TGCAGTGCTAGAGACCGATCCCTGACGGGGGTCTACAATGAGCAGTTCTTC. This sequence encodes CSARDRSLTGVYNEQFF.

This clonotype was detected only a few times. This chain connects TRBV5-1 to TRBJ2-3; possibly TRBD1 for D (6 bases). Germline CDR1 and CDR2: SGHRS and YFSETQ. The CDR3 runs to 13 residues. V lost 4 bases to trimming and J lost 3 bases, with 9 bases between them. This CDR3 is CASSGGQTDTQYF. The CDR3 nucleotides are TGCGCCAGCAGCGGAGGACAGACAGATACGCAGTATTTT.

The rearrangement uses TRBV7-2 and TRBJ1-6, with no clear D. CDR1 is SGHTA and CDR2 is FQGNSA in the germline V gene. Deletions cut 2 bases from V and 7 bases from J, with 18 bases between. This CDR3 contains 17 residues. CDR3 coding DNA: TGTGCCAGCAGCTTATCCAACATGCCGGCCGAAAATTCACCCCTCCACTTT. Translating it yields CASSLSNMPAENSPLHF.

The rearrangement joins TRBV7-9 to TRBJ1-6, with unresolved D. The CDR3 totals 17 residues. Germline V gene sequence: CDR1 SEHNR, CDR2 FQNEAQ (reference sequence). V shed 3 bases and J shed 10 bases, with 22 bases lying between them. The CDR3 DNA reads TGTGCCAGCAGCTTGGGAAGTGTGGGAAAAGGAGGATCACCCCTCCACTTT. Translation gives CASSLGSVGKGGSPLHF.

This clonotype was seen repeatedly, ten times or more. The chain employs TRBV29-1 and TRBJ2-3; no clear D. CDR1 is SQVTM, CDR2 ANQGSEA, per germline. Trimming took off 4 bases at V and 9 bases at J, with 14 bases between the two ends. The length of the CDR3 is 12 residues. The CDR3 DNA reads TGCAGCGTTGCTACCCTCCAGTGGACGCAGTATTTT. Protein sequence: CSVATLQWTQYF.

This sequence joins TRBV7-2 and TRBJ1-1; no reliable D call. Per the germline V gene, CDR1 is SGHTA and CDR2 is FQGNSA. The CDR3 totals 14 residues. The ends were cut back, 7 bases at V and 4 bases at J, with 16 bases in the middle. The CDR3 loop is CASTLPTVGTEAFF. The CDR3 DNA sequence: TGTGCCAGCACCCTCCCCACGGTAGGCACTGAAGCTTTCTTT.